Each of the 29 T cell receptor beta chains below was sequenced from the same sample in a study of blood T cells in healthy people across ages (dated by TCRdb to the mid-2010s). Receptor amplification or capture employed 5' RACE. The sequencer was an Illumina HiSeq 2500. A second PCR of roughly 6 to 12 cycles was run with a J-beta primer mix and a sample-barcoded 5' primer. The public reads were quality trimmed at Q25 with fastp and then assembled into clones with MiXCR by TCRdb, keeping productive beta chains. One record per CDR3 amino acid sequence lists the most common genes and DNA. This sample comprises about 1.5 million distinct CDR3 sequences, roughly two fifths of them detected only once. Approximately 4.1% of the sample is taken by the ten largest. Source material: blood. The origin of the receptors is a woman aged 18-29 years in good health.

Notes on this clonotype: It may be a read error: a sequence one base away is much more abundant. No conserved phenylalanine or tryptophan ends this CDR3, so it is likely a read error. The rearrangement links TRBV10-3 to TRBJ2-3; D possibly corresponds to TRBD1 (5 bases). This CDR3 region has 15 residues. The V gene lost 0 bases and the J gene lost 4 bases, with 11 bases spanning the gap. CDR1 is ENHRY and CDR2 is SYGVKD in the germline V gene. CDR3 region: CAISESGPLPDTQYS. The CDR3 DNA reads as TGTGCCATCAGTGAGTCGGGGCCCCTCCCAGATACGCAGTATTCT.

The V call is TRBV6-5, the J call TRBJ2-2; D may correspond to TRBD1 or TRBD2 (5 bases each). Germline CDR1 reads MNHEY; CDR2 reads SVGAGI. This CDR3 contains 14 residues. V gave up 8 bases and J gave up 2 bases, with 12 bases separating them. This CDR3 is CASDDGGNTGELFF. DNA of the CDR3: TGTGCCAGCGACGATGGGGGAAACACCGGGGAGCTGTTTTTT.

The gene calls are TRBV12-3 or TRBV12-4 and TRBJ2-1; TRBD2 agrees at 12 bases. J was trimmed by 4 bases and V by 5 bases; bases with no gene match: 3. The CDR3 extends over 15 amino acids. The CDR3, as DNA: TGTGCCAGCAGTAAGGGACTAGCGGGTTACAATGAGCAGTTCTTC. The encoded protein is CASSKGLAGYNEQFF.

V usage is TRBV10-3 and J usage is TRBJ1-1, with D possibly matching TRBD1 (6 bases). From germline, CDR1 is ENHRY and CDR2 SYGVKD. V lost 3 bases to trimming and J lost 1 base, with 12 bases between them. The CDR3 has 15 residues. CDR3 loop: CAISETGHPNTEAFF. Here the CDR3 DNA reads TGTGCCATCAGTGAAACGGGACACCCGAACACTGAAGCTTTCTTT.

The CDR3 protein is CASSLEAGSLYGYTF. CDR3 in DNA: TGTGCCAGCAGCTTAGAGGCAGGGTCGCTCTATGGCTACACCTTC. The V gene is TRBV7-2, the J gene TRBJ1-2; a possible D gene is TRBD1 (5 bases). V lost 1 base and J 4 bases, leaving 13 bases between the germline ends. The CDR3 is 15 residues long. Germline loops: CDR1 SGHTA, CDR2 FQGNSA.

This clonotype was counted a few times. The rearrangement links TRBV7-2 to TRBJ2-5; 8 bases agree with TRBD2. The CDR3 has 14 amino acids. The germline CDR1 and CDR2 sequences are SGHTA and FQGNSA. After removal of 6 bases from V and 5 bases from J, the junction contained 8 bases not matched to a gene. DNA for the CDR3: TGTGCCAGCAGACGGGGCGGGGGGATGGAGACCCAGTACTTC. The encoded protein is CASRRGGGMETQYF.

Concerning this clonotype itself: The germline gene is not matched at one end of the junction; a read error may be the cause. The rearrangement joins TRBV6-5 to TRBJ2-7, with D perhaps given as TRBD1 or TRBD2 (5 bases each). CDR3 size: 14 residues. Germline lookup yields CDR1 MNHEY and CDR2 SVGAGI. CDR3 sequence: CASSYSGRRDEQHF. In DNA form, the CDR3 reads TGTGCCAGCAGTTACTCGGGGCGCCGGGACGAGCAGCACTTC.

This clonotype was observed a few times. The CDR3 bases are TGTGCCAGCAGCCAAGGCGGGAGCGCTTACAATGAGCAGTACTTC. Translated, it gives CASSQGGSAYNEQYF. The J gene is TRBJ2-7, the V gene TRBV3-1; TRBD2 matches at 7 bases. This CDR3 spans 15 amino acids. Germline CDR1 is LGHDT and CDR2 is YNNKEL (reference sequence). The V gene end was trimmed by 1 base and the J gene end by 7 bases; junction bases not matched to a gene: 10.

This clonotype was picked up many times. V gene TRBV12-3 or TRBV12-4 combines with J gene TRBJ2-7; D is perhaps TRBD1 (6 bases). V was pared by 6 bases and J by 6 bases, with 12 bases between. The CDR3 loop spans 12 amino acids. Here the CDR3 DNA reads TGTGCCAGCAGCCGCACAGGGTCCGAGCAGTACTTC. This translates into CASSRTGSEQYF.

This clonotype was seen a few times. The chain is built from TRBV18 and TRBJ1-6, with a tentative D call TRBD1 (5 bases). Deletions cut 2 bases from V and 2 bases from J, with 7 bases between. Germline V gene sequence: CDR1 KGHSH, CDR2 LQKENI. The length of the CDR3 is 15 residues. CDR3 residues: CASSPTTAYNSPLHF. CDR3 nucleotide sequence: TGTGCCAGCTCACCAACGACAGCCTATAATTCACCCCTCCACTTT.

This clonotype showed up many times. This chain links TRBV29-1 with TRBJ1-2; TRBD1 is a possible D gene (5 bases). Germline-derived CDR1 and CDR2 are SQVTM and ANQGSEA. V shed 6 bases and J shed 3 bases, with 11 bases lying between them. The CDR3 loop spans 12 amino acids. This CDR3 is CSVVGTDYGYTF. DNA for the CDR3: TGCAGCGTGGTCGGGACCGACTATGGCTACACCTTC. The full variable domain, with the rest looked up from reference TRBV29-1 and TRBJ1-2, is SAVISQKPSRDICQRGTSLTIQCQVDSQVTMMFWYRQQPGQSLTLIATANQGSEATYESGFVIDKFPISRPNLTFSTLTVSNMSPEDSSIYLCSVVGTDYGYTFGSGTRLTVV.

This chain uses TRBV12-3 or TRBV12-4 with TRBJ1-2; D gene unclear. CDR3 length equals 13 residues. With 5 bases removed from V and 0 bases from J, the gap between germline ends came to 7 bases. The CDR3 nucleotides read TGTGCCAGCAGTGCCCAAGCTAACTATGGCTACACCTTC. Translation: CASSAQANYGYTF.

The CDR3 spells CASSLIHAGEAFF. The CDR3 bases are TGTGCCAGCAGCTTAATTCACGCCGGTGAAGCTTTCTTT. This rearrangement joins TRBV7-2 to TRBJ1-1; D unresolved. The germline gives CDR1 SGHTA, CDR2 FQGNSA. Between the trimmed V and J ends, which lost 2 bases and 7 bases, there was a span of 11 bases. The CDR3 length is 13 residues.

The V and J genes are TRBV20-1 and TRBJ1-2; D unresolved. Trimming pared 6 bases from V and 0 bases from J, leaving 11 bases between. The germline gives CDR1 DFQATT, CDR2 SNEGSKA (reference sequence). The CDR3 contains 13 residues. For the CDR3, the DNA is TGCAGTGCCAGCGGGAGACCTAACTATGGCTACACCTTC. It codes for CSASGRPNYGYTF.

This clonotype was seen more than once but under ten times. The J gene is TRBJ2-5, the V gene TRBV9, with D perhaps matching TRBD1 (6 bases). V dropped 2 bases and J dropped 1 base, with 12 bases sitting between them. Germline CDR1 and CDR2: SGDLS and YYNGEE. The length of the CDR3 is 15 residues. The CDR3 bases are TGTGCCAGCAGCGTCTCAGGGGTCCCCCAAGAGACCCAGTACTTC. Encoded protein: CASSVSGVPQETQYF.

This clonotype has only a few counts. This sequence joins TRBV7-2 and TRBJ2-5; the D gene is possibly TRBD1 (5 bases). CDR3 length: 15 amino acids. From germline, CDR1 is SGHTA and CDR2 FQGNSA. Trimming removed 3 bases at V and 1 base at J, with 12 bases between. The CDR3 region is CASSLNGHTQETQYF. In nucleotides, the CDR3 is TGTGCCAGCAGCTTGAACGGACACACCCAAGAGACCCAGTACTTC.

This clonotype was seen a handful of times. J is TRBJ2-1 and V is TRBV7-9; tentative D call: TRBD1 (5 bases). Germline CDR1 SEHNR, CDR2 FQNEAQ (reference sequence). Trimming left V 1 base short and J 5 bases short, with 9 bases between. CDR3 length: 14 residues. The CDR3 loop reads CASSLVGQNNEQFF. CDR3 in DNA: TGTGCCAGCAGCTTAGTGGGGCAGAACAATGAGCAGTTCTTC.

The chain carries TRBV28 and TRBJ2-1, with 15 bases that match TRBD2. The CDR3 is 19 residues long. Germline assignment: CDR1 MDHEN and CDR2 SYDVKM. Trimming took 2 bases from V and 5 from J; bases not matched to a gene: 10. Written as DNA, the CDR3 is TGTGCCAGCAGTTTACGACAAGGACTAGCGGGAGGGATTGACAATGAGCAGTTCTTC. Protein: CASSLRQGLAGGIDNEQFF.

The CDR3 sequence is CSARVYPGEQFF. CDR3 DNA sequence: TGCAGTGCTAGAGTCTATCCGGGAGAGCAGTTCTTC. This sequence joins TRBV20-1 and TRBJ2-1; possibly TRBD2 for D (5 bases). CDR1 is DFQATT, CDR2 SNEGSKA, per germline (reference sequence). The CDR3 contains 12 residues. V was trimmed by 1 base and J by 10 bases, leaving 11 bases between them.

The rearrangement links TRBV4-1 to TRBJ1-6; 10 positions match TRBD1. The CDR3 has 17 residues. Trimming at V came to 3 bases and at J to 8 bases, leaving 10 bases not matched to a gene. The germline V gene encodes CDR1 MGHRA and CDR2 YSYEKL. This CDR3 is CASSHRKRTGGYSPLHF. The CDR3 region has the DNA TGCGCCAGCAGCCACCGAAAACGGACAGGGGGATATTCACCCCTCCACTTT.

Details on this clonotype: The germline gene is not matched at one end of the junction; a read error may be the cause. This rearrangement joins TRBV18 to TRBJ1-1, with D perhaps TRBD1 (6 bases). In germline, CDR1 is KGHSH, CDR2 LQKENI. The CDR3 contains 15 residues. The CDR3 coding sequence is TGTGCCAGCTCACCACCCGGGACAAGGAACACTGAGGCTTTCTTT. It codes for CASSPPGTRNTEAFF.

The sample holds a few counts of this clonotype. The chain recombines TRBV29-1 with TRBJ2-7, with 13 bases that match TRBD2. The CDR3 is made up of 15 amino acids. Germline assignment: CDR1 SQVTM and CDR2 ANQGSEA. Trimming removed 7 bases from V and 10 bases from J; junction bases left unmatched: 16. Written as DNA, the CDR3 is TGCAGCGCCAGCATCGGGACTAGCGGGGCCCTGCCCCAGTACTTC. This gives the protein CSASIGTSGALPQYF.

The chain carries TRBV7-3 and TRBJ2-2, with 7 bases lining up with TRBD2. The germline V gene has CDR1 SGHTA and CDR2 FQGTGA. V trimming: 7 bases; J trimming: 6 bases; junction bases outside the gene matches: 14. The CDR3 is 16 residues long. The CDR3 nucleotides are TGTGCCAGCACCCAAATCGGGGGGAATAAAGCCGGGGAGCTGTTTTTT. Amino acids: CASTQIGGNKAGELFF.

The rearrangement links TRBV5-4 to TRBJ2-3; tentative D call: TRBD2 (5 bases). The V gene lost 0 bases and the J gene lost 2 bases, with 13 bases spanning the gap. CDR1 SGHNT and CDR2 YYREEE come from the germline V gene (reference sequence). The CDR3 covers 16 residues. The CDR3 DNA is TGTGCCAGCAGCTTGGATGTTAGCGCGATCACAGATACGCAGTATTTT. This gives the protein CASSLDVSAITDTQYF. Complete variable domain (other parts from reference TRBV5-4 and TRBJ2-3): ETGVTQSPTHLIKTRGQQVTLRCSSQSGHNTVSWYQQALGQGPQFIFQYYREEENGRGNFPPRFSGLQFPNYSSELNVNALELDDSALYLCASSLDVSAITDTQYFGPGTRLTVL.

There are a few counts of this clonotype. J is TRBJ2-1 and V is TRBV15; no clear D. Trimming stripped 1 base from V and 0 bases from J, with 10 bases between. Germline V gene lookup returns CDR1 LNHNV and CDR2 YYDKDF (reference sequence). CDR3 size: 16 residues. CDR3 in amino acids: CATSRGGGYSYNEQFF. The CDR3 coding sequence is TGTGCCACCAGCAGAGGTGGCGGTTACTCCTACAATGAGCAGTTCTTC. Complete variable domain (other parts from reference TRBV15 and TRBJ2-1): DAMVIQNPRYQVTQFGKPVTLSCSQTLNHNVMYWYQQKSSQAPKLLFHYYDKDFNNEADTPDNFQSRRPNTSFCFLDIRSPGLGDTAMYLCATSRGGGYSYNEQFFGPGTRLTVL.

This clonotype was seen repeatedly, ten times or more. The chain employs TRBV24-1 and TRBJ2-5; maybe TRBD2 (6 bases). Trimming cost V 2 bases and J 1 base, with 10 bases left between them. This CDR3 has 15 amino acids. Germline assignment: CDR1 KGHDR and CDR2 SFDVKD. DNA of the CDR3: TGTGCCACCAGTGATTACCAGCGGGCCCAAGAGACCCAGTACTTC. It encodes CATSDYQRAQETQYF.

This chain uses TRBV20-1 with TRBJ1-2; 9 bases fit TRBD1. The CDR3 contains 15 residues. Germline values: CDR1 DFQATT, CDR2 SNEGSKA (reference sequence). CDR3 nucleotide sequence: TGCAGCGAATCTGGGACAGGGAGGTCTGACTATGGCTACACCTTC. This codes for CSESGTGRSDYGYTF.

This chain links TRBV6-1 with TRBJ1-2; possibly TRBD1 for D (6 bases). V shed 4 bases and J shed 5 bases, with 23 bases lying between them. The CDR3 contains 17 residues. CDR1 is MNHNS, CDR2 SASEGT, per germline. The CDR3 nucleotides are TGTGCCAGCAGTGTTGCCGTGTCCAGGGGAGGAGGTTATGGCTACACCTTC. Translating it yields CASSVAVSRGGGYGYTF.

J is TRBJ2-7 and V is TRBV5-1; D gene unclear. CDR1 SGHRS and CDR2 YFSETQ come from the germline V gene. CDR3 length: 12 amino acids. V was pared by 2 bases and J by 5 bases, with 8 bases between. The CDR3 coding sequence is TGCGCCAGCAGCTTTAAGGTCGACGAGCAGTACTTC. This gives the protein CASSFKVDEQYF.